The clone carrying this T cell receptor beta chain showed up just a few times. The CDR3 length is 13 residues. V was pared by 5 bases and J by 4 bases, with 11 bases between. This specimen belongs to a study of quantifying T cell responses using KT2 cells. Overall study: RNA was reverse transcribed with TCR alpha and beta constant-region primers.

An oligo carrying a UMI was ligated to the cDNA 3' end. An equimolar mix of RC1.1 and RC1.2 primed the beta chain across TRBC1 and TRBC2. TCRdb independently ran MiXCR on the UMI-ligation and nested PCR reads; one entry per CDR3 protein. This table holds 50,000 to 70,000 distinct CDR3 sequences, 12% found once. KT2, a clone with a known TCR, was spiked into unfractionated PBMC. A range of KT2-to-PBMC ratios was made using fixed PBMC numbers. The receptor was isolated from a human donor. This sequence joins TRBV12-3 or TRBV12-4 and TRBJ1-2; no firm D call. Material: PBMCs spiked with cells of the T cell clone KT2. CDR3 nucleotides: TGTGCCAGCAGTCTCCGAGGAGGCTATGGCTACACCTTC. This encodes CASSLRGGYGYTF.